This TCR beta chain was sequenced for a study of CD8 T cells in Susac syndrome. The CDR3 covers 14 residues. Germline V lookup: CDR1 MNHEY, CDR2 SMNVEV (reference sequence). Trimming cost V 5 bases and J 4 bases; bases outside gene matches: 8. Random hexamers served to reverse transcribe roughly 0.5 to 1 ug RNA. TCRdb reprocessed the immunoSEQ multiplex PCR reads via MiXCR and lists one record per CDR3 protein. This sample has under 550,000 distinct CDR3 sequences, with about 85% found just once. Sequencing input: CD8+ T cells from PBMCs. This sequence joins TRBV27 and TRBJ2-7, with 7 bases fitting TRBD1. The origin of this receptor is a human donor with multiple sclerosis. The CDR3 protein is CASSDQGDGYEQYF. The DNA for the CDR3 is TGTGCCAGCAGTGATCAGGGGGACGGGTACGAGCAGTACTTC.